This T cell receptor (beta chain) was identified in a study of Tregs in tolerant kidney transplant recipients. Study outcomes and limitations: Biological reproducibility was not directly addressed in this study. Some patients' samples used different primers over time, so nucleotide sequences weren't comparable.

The protocol was immunoSEQ multiplex PCR, while the TCRdb copy is restricted to in-frame clones and leaves out a portion. Here the sample spans 75,000 to 85,000 clones, around 93% being singletons. With 9 bases removed from V and 0 bases from J, the gap between germline ends came to 8 bases. Germline V gene lookup returns CDR1 LNHDA and CDR2 SQIVND (reference sequence). CDR3 length equals 12 residues. As for this clone: The antigen is undetermined.

Sequencing used Tregs from blood, obtained before the transplant. The receptor was isolated from a human donor who received a combined kidney and bone marrow transplant. The V and J genes are TRBV19 and TRBJ2-5, with TRBD2 as a possible D gene (5 bases). Here the CDR3 reads CASSGYQETQYF. The CDR3 DNA sequence: TGTGCCAGCAGCGGTTACCAAGAGACCCAGTACTTC.